Following are 23 T cell receptor beta chains from one sample sequenced in a study. TCRdb itself ran the RT-PCR reads through MiXCR, one entry per CDR3 protein. The sample carries about 700,000 distinct CDR3 sequences, over 12% recorded once. The specimen sequenced was memory CD4+ T cells from blood. Source of these receptors: a female donor in good health, serving as a healthy control.

The chain combines TRBV6-1 with TRBJ1-1; D gene unclear. The V gene lost 2 bases and the J gene lost 7 bases, with 14 bases spanning the gap. The CDR3 length is 14 residues. Germline assignment: CDR1 MNHNS and CDR2 SASEGT. CDR3 region: CASSEPRPTGEAFF. CDR3 nucleotides: TGTGCCAGCAGTGAACCCCGCCCCACCGGTGAAGCTTTCTTT.

This clonotype was seen only a few times. The V and J genes are TRBV30 and TRBJ2-3, with D unresolved. CDR1 is GTSNPN, CDR2 SVGIG, per germline (reference sequence). The V end was cut by 1 base, the J end by 1 base, with 12 bases between. This CDR3 is 15 amino acids long. The CDR3 region has the DNA TGTGCCTGGAGTGGTCTCGGGTCCCGCACAGATACGCAGTATTTT. Its translation: CAWSGLGSRTDTQYF.

The V and J genes are TRBV4-2 and TRBJ2-1, with TRBD2 matching over 10 bases. Per germline, CDR1 LGHNA and CDR2 YNFKEQ. J lost 9 bases, V lost 6 bases, and 11 bases had no gene match. CDR3 size: 15 residues. The CDR3: CASSATSGTVGEQFF. The CDR3 DNA reads as TGTGCCAGCAGTGCCACTAGCGGGACGGTAGGTGAGCAGTTCTTC.

This clonotype was seen only a few times. This chain joins TRBV20-1 and TRBJ2-1; possibly TRBD1 for D (6 bases). The V end lost 3 bases, the J end lost 3 bases, and 9 bases lay between the germline ends. The CDR3 has 13 residues. Germline CDR1 DFQATT, CDR2 SNEGSKA (reference sequence). CDR3 loop: CSARQGLYNEQFF. CDR3 bases: TGCAGTGCTAGGCAGGGGCTCTACAATGAGCAGTTCTTC.

The J gene is TRBJ2-7, the V gene TRBV20-1; tentatively, D is TRBD2 (5 bases). There are 13 residues in the CDR3. Germline V gene data show CDR1 as DFQATT and CDR2 as SNEGSKA (reference sequence). The V end lost 1 base, the J end lost 5 bases, and 12 bases lay between the germline ends. As DNA, the CDR3 is TGCAGTGCTAGAGTTGAGGGAAGGAACGAGCAGTACTTC. It is translated as CSARVEGRNEQYF.

This clonotype was counted ten times or more. V gene TRBV7-3 combines with J gene TRBJ1-2, with a tentative D call TRBD1 (6 bases). The CDR3 spans 13 residues. Germline assignment: CDR1 SGHTA and CDR2 FQGTGA. Trimming pared 6 bases from V and 6 bases from J, leaving 14 bases between. The CDR3 protein is CASSPGQRDGYTF. CDR3 coding DNA: TGTGCCAGCAGTCCCGGACAGAGAGATGGCTACACCTTC.

The J gene is TRBJ2-1, the V gene TRBV11-3, with 8 bases matching TRBD2. CDR1 and CDR2 from the germline V gene are SGHNT and YENEEA. V lost 2 bases, J lost 9 bases, and 9 bases stayed unmatched. The CDR3 contains 15 residues. The CDR3: CASSLPLGAGGEQFF. CDR3 nucleotides: TGTGCCAGCAGCTTACCTTTGGGGGCGGGAGGTGAGCAGTTCTTC.

This clonotype occurred a few times. J is TRBJ2-1 and V is TRBV5-1; D tentatively reads TRBD1 or TRBD2 (6 bases each). This CDR3 spans 15 amino acids. Trimming took off 6 bases at V and 14 bases at J, with 27 bases between the two ends. The V gene's germline CDR1 is SGHRS and CDR2 YFSETQ. The CDR3 DNA reads TGCGCCAGCACAAGGGGGGCTACTAATTCGGAACGGGAGTTCTTC. Protein: CASTRGATNSEREFF.

This clonotype was counted between two and nine times. The genes are TRBV20-1 and TRBJ2-7; possible D gene TRBD2, 6 bases. The CDR3 covers 12 residues. V was trimmed by 5 bases and J by 3 bases, leaving 11 bases between them. The V gene's germline CDR1 is DFQATT and CDR2 SNEGSKA (reference sequence). CDR3 nucleotide sequence: TGCAGTGCTCCTGGGACTTACTACGAGCAGTACTTC. Its translation: CSAPGTYYEQYF.

Only a few counts were recorded for this clonotype. The chain recombines TRBV7-9 with TRBJ2-2; 7 bases align to TRBD1. The germline V gene encodes CDR1 SEHNR and CDR2 FQNEAQ (reference sequence). CDR3 length equals 16 residues. The V and J ends lost 5 bases and 6 bases, in that order; junction bases with no gene match: 12. This CDR3 is CASSPRQGSNSGELFF. The CDR3 DNA reads as TGTGCCAGCAGCCCGAGACAGGGTAGTAATTCCGGGGAGCTGTTTTTT. Full variable domain (missing parts from reference TRBV7-9 and TRBJ2-2): DTGVSQNPRHKITKRGQNVTFRCDPISEHNRLYWYRQTLGQGPEFLTYFQNEAQLEKSRLLSDRFSAERPKGSFSTLEIQRTEQGDSAMYLCASSPRQGSNSGELFFGEGSRLTVL.

The chain links TRBV12-3 or TRBV12-4 to TRBJ2-3; TRBD2 matches at 7 bases. The CDR3 sequence is 17 residues long. J was trimmed by 4 bases and V by 0 bases; bases with no gene match: 10. The CDR3 bases are TGTGCCAGCAGTTTAGCCGGCGCGGGAGCAGGTGCAGATACGCAGTATTTT. This gives the protein CASSLAGAGAGADTQYF.

This clonotype showed up just a few times. The rearrangement links TRBV7-3 to TRBJ1-1; D is possibly TRBD1 (5 bases). V lost 3 bases, J lost 4 bases, and 12 bases lay in between. The CDR3 is made up of 14 amino acids. CDR1 and CDR2 from the germline V gene are SGHTA and FQGTGA. The CDR3 protein is CASSFTGPPTEAFF. DNA for the CDR3: TGTGCCAGCAGCTTCACGGGGCCCCCCACTGAAGCTTTCTTT.

This clonotype came up many times. This rearrangement joins TRBV29-1 to TRBJ2-1, with a weak D call TRBD1 (6 bases). The CDR3 consists of 12 residues. V was trimmed by 8 bases and J by 3 bases, leaving 11 bases between them. The germline CDR1 and CDR2 sequences are SQVTM and ANQGSEA. The CDR3 nucleotides read TGCAGCAAGATACAGGGCTACAATGAGCAGTTCTTC. It is translated as CSKIQGYNEQFF.

The rearrangement links TRBV6-6 to TRBJ2-1, with TRBD2 matching over 10 bases. CDR3 length: 16 amino acids. Germline V gene sequence: CDR1 MNHNY, CDR2 SVGAGI (reference sequence). With 6 bases clipped from V and 5 bases from J, the junction kept 10 bases outside the gene matches. CDR3 nucleotides: TGTGCCAGCAGCGACGCCGGGACTAGCGTCCACAATGAGCAGTTCTTC. This codes for CASSDAGTSVHNEQFF.

This clonotype was seen at least ten times. The chain is built from TRBV11-2 and TRBJ2-7; 7 bases are a match to TRBD2. V lost 4 bases to trimming and J lost 0 bases; unmatched junction nucleotides: 3. This CDR3 is built from 14 residues. The germline CDR1 and CDR2 sequences are SGHAT and FQNNGV. The chain's CDR3 is CASSSASGSYEQYF. CDR3 sequence (DNA): TGTGCCAGCAGCTCGGCTAGCGGCTCCTACGAGCAGTACTTC.

This clonotype was picked up a small number of times. The chain joins TRBV15 to TRBJ2-7; unclear D gene. Trimming took 0 bases from V and 2 from J, leaving 8 bases between them. Germline V CDR1 and CDR2: LNHNV, YYDKDF (reference sequence). The CDR3 is 14 residues long. CDR3 DNA sequence: TGTGCCACCAGCAGAGAGGCCCTCCCCTACGAGCAGTACTTC. It specifies CATSREALPYEQYF.

This clonotype turned up a few times. The chain is built from TRBV20-1 and TRBJ2-5; D may be TRBD2 (6 bases). The germline V and J ends were trimmed by 2 bases and 2 bases, with 9 bases remaining between them. Per germline, CDR1 DFQATT and CDR2 SNEGSKA (reference sequence). The CDR3 covers 13 residues. The CDR3 sequence: CSARLGGQETQYF. The CDR3 DNA reads TGCAGTGCTAGATTGGGAGGACAAGAGACCCAGTACTTC.

This clonotype showed up just a few times. The rearrangement joins TRBV27 to TRBJ2-7, with a possible D match to TRBD1 (5 bases). The CDR3 is 13 amino acids. Deletions cut 5 bases from V and 1 base from J, with 9 bases between. Germline V CDR1 and CDR2: MNHEY, SMNVEV (reference sequence). CDR3 amino acids: CASSGANSYEQYF. The DNA for the CDR3 is TGTGCCAGCAGTGGGGCTAATTCCTACGAGCAGTACTTC.

This clonotype was seen at least ten times. V is TRBV10-3 and J is TRBJ1-5, with D uncertain. Germline V lookup: CDR1 ENHRY, CDR2 SYGVKD. Trimming cost V 4 bases and J 3 bases, with 4 bases left between them. There are 12 residues in the CDR3. The chain's CDR3 is CAISGTNQPQHF. The CDR3 DNA reads TGTGCCATCAGTGGGACCAATCAGCCCCAGCATTTT.

This clonotype was seen more than once but under ten times. The rearrangement uses TRBV7-9 and TRBJ2-1, with D tentatively TRBD1 (6 bases). The germline V gene has CDR1 SEHNR and CDR2 FQNEAQ (reference sequence). This CDR3 has 16 residues. Trimming shortened V by 3 bases and J by 9 bases, and 21 bases separated the two germline ends. The CDR3: CASSFHGGGAGREQFF. For the CDR3, the DNA is TGTGCCAGCAGCTTTCACGGTGGGGGCGCTGGTCGTGAGCAGTTCTTC.

V is TRBV7-2 and J is TRBJ1-5; D is unresolved. V lost 5 bases and J 1 base, leaving 15 bases between the germline ends. Germline values: CDR1 SGHTA, CDR2 FQGNSA. This CDR3 contains 16 residues. The CDR3: CASSGSRVGSNQPQHF. CDR3 nucleotides: TGTGCCAGCAGCGGAAGCCGGGTCGGAAGCAATCAGCCCCAGCATTTT. Together with reference TRBV7-2 and TRBJ1-5, the CDR3 gives the full variable domain: GAGVSQSPSNKVTEKGKDVELRCDPISGHTALYWYRQSLGQGLEFLIYFQGNSAPDKSGLPSDRFSAERTGGSVSTLTIQRTQQEDSAVYLCASSGSRVGSNQPQHFGDGTRLSIL.

Only a few counts were recorded for this clonotype. The chain recombines TRBV24-1 with TRBJ2-1, with D maybe TRBD1 (6 bases). This CDR3 is built from 14 residues. CDR1 and CDR2 from the germline V gene are KGHDR and SFDVKD. Trimming cost V 4 bases and J 8 bases, with 14 bases left between them. In DNA, the CDR3 is TGTGCCACCAGTGACCCACACAGGGTCGATGAGCAGTTCTTC. Protein product: CATSDPHRVDEQFF.

This clonotype was counted between two and nine times. The CDR3 DNA follows: TGTGCCAGCAGCGCGGTGGAGGGCACCAACAATGAGCAGTTCTTC. This gives the protein CASSAVEGTNNEQFF. This chain joins TRBV9 and TRBJ2-1; D is perhaps TRBD2 (6 bases). Looked up from germline, CDR1 is SGDLS and CDR2 is YYNGEE. This CDR3 region has 15 residues. Trimming removed 3 bases at V and 5 bases at J, with 15 bases between.